The clone carrying this T cell receptor beta chain has only a few counts. The record originates from a study of blood T cell repertoires in COVID-19. For the study at large: The United States, Italy and Spain were the sources of the acute and convalescent COVID-19 samples. T cells, B-cell-depleted T cells, or PBMCs provided the cDNA or gDNA that served as material.

Germline assignment: CDR1 SGHAT and CDR2 FQNNGV. This CDR3 has 15 residues. V lost 2 bases and J lost 4; bases outside the gene matches: 5. The protocol was immunoSEQ multiplex PCR, while the TCRdb copy is restricted to in-frame clones and leaves out a portion. The data contain more than 85,000 clones, 70% to 85% of them singletons. This receptor was obtained from a man aged 60 to 69 with active or convalescent COVID-19. The sample was peripheral blood. The genes are TRBV11-2 and TRBJ2-5, with 9 nucleotides matching TRBD2. CDR3 nucleotides: TGTGCCAGCAGCTTAAACCGTAGCGGGAGAGAGACCCAGTACTTC. It codes for CASSLNRSGRETQYF. The full variable domain, with the rest looked up from reference TRBV11-2 and TRBJ2-5, is EAGVAQSPRYKIIEKRQSVAFWCNPISGHATLYWYQQILGQGPKLLIQFQNNGVVDDSQLPKDRFSAERLKGVDSTLKIQPAKLEDSAVYLCASSLNRSGRETQYFGPGTRLLVL.